These 22 T cell receptor beta chains originate from one sample sequenced in a study of regulatory T cells in long-lasting Graves disease. Construction of TCR beta libraries relied on iRepertoire HTBI primers and on Arm-PCR targeting CDR3 regions. TCRdb re-analysed the multiplex PCR reads in MiXCR, keeping a single row per CDR3 protein. The top ten hold approximately 15% of the sample, which has 350,000 to 500,000 distinct CDR3 sequences, 21% seen once. Time point given: persistent/refractory GD, antithyroid drugs over 5 years with positive TRAb. Scientists built the TCR library using RNA that was extracted from PBMCs. The source material was peripheral blood mononuclear cells (PBMCs), sampled when the disease was refractory, from a patient treated with antithyroid drugs. These receptors all stem from a female donor with Graves disease.

The chain links TRBV29-1 to TRBJ2-1; D may correspond to TRBD1 or TRBD2 (6 bases each). From germline, CDR1 is SQVTM and CDR2 ANQGSEA. This CDR3 has 15 residues. The germline V and J ends were trimmed by 6 bases and 4 bases, with 19 bases remaining between them. The DNA for the CDR3 is TGCAGCGTACAGGGAGGTAGTAAGGGGTACAATGAGCAGTTCTTC. Translating gives CSVQGGSKGYNEQFF.

This sequence joins TRBV24-1 and TRBJ2-3; tentatively, D is TRBD2 (5 bases). This CDR3 spans 15 amino acids. Germline V gene lookup returns CDR1 KGHDR and CDR2 SFDVKD. The V gene lost 3 bases and the J gene lost 2 bases, with 11 bases spanning the gap. Here the CDR3 reads CATSDNSGSTDTQYF. CDR3 sequence (DNA): TGTGCCACCAGTGATAATTCGGGATCCACAGATACGCAGTATTTT.

This clonotype was detected only a few times. This chain joins TRBV9 and TRBJ2-7, with D perhaps matching TRBD2 (5 bases). The V gene lost 4 bases and the J gene lost 6 bases, with 17 bases spanning the gap. The length of the CDR3 is 14 residues. Germline CDR1 reads SGDLS; CDR2 reads YYNGEE. The CDR3 protein is CASSPLREEGEQYF. CDR3 sequence (DNA): TGTGCCAGCAGCCCATTGAGGGAAGAAGGCGAGCAGTACTTC.

A few counts support this clonotype. V and J are TRBV7-9 and TRBJ2-5; TRBD1 might be the D (6 bases). Germline lookup yields CDR1 SEHNR and CDR2 FQNEAQ (reference sequence). Between the trimmed V and J ends, which lost 5 bases and 2 bases, there was a span of 12 bases. The CDR3 contains 14 residues. The CDR3 coding sequence is TGTGCCAGCAGCCCCGTGACAGGTCAAGAGACCCAGTACTTC. It yields the protein CASSPVTGQETQYF. The full variable domain, its missing parts supplied by reference TRBV7-9 and TRBJ2-5, is DTGVSQNPRHKITKRGQNVTFRCDPISEHNRLYWYRQTLGQGPEFLTYFQNEAQLEKSRLLSDRFSAERPKGSFSTLEIQRTEQGDSAMYLCASSPVTGQETQYFGPGTRLLVL.

The V gene is TRBV4-2, the J gene TRBJ1-4; D unclear. Germline V lookup: CDR1 LGHNA, CDR2 YNFKEQ. V was shortened by 0 bases and J by 0 bases, with 14 bases between the two germline ends. The CDR3 extends over 18 amino acids. This chain's CDR3 is CASSQDNVAAATNEKLFF. DNA of the CDR3: TGTGCCAGCAGCCAAGATAACGTCGCGGCAGCAACTAATGAAAAACTGTTTTTT.

This clonotype was observed a handful of times. This sequence joins TRBV28 and TRBJ1-5, with D uncertain. The V gene's germline CDR1 is MDHEN and CDR2 SYDVKM. Trimming cost V 8 bases and J 0 bases, with 11 bases left between them. The length of the CDR3 is 14 residues. CDR3 nucleotide sequence: TGTGCCAGCGGAGGGATGAATAGCAATCAGCCCCAGCATTTT. Amino acid sequence: CASGGMNSNQPQHF.

This clonotype was found many times. The chain has TRBV6-1 and TRBJ2-5; the match to TRBD2 covers 11 bases. The CDR3 consists of 14 residues. Per the germline V gene, CDR1 is MNHNS and CDR2 is SASEGT. V lost 11 bases to trimming and J lost 2 bases; unmatched junction nucleotides: 7. CDR3 protein: CAAGTSGEQETQYF. The CDR3 region has the DNA TGTGCCGCAGGGACTAGCGGAGAGCAAGAGACCCAGTACTTC.

The sample holds many counts of this clonotype. The chain recombines TRBV11-2 with TRBJ2-1; TRBD1 agrees at 9 bases. The ends lost 5 bases at V and 9 bases at J; junction bases unmatched: 11. Germline V gene lookup returns CDR1 SGHAT and CDR2 FQNNGV. The CDR3 consists of 15 residues. Written as DNA, the CDR3 is TGTGCCAGCAGCCCCCCCGGGACAGGGTTGGCTGAGCAGTTCTTC. This encodes CASSPPGTGLAEQFF.

The table lists this clonotype with many counts. CDR3 DNA sequence: TGTGCCAGCAGAGATCTATACGAGCAGTACTTC. Its protein is CASRDLYEQYF. The V gene is TRBV6-1, the J gene TRBJ2-7, with no clear D. CDR1 is MNHNS and CDR2 is SASEGT in the germline V gene. V lost 6 bases and J 4 bases, leaving 7 bases between the germline ends. This CDR3 comprises 11 residues.

This clonotype was observed at least ten times. This chain joins TRBV29-1 and TRBJ1-1; TRBD1 is a possible D gene (5 bases). V shed 6 bases and J shed 4 bases, with 21 bases lying between them. CDR3 length equals 15 residues. Germline lookup yields CDR1 SQVTM and CDR2 ANQGSEA. The CDR3 region is CSVRDSWWAGTEAFF. CDR3 in DNA: TGCAGCGTCCGAGACAGTTGGTGGGCGGGCACTGAAGCTTTCTTT.

This clonotype was picked up many times. This chain connects TRBV2 to TRBJ2-7, with 9 bases lining up with TRBD2. V lost 7 bases and J lost 2; bases outside the gene matches: 6. The CDR3 length is 14 residues. Per germline, CDR1 SNHLY and CDR2 FYNNEI. CDR3 sequence (DNA): TGTGCCAGCACCACGGGACTAGCCACCTACGAGCAGTACTTC. Amino acid sequence: CASTTGLATYEQYF.

The rearrangement links TRBV6-1 to TRBJ2-7; 7 nucleotides line up with TRBD2. The germline CDR1 and CDR2 sequences are MNHNS and SASEGT. V lost 5 bases and J lost 4; bases outside the gene matches: 11. The CDR3 loop spans 15 amino acids. The CDR3, as DNA: TGTGCCAGCAGTCGGACTAGTCTACCGACTTACGAGCAGTACTTC. It codes for CASSRTSLPTYEQYF.

Note on this clonotype: Given a much more abundant clone one base away, this may be a read error. The chain combines TRBV6-2 or TRBV6-3 with TRBJ1-1; no reliable D call. This CDR3 has 12 residues. Germline lookup yields CDR1 MNHEY and CDR2 SVGEGT. In nucleotides, the CDR3 is TGTACCAGCAGTTTTAAGGACTCTGAAGCTTTCTTT. The encoded protein is CTSSFKDSEAFF.

A few counts support this clonotype. This chain uses TRBV6-1 with TRBJ1-5; possible D gene TRBD1, 5 bases. V dropped 2 bases and J dropped 4 bases, with 18 bases sitting between them. Germline-derived CDR1 and CDR2 are MNHNS and SASEGT. The CDR3 totals 17 residues. The CDR3 spells CASSESLGRVGNQPQHF. The CDR3 nucleotides are TGTGCCAGCAGTGAAAGTCTGGGCAGGGTTGGGAATCAGCCCCAGCATTTT.

The chain links TRBV15 to TRBJ2-5; D may be TRBD2 (5 bases). V was trimmed by 3 bases and J by 4 bases, leaving 9 bases between them. The CDR3 loop spans 13 amino acids. CDR1 is LNHNV, CDR2 YYDKDF, per germline (reference sequence). The CDR3 loop reads CATSRGVGETQYF. The CDR3, as DNA: TGTGCCACCAGCAGGGGAGTCGGAGAGACCCAGTACTTC.

This clonotype has at least ten counts. V is TRBV6-1 and J is TRBJ2-7, with 10 bases fitting TRBD2. J gave up 0 bases and V 9 bases, and 5 bases lay outside the gene matches. This CDR3 is built from 14 residues. CDR1 and CDR2 (germline): MNHNS, SASEGT. The CDR3 region has the DNA TGTGCCAGAACTAGCGGGGATAACTCCTACGAGCAGTACTTC. Translated: CARTSGDNSYEQYF.

This clonotype has at least ten counts. DNA for the CDR3: TGTGCCACCAGCAGGACAGGGAAGGAGACCCAGTACTTC. Amino acid sequence: CATSRTGKETQYF. The chain combines TRBV15 with TRBJ2-5; 7 bases are a match to TRBD1. The CDR3 loop spans 13 amino acids. Trimming at V came to 3 bases and at J to 5 bases, leaving 3 bases not matched to a gene. CDR1 is LNHNV, CDR2 YYDKDF, per germline (reference sequence).

This clonotype occurred a few times. The chain uses TRBV12-3 or TRBV12-4 and TRBJ2-1; 7 bases are shared with TRBD2. The CDR3 is made up of 17 amino acids. The trim removed 4 bases at V and 9 bases at J, leaving 18 bases unmatched. The CDR3 coding sequence is TGTGCCAGCAGTTACGTCGCGGGGACTACCCCATGGGGTGAGCAGTTCTTC. It specifies CASSYVAGTTPWGEQFF.

This clonotype was found a few times. The chain links TRBV15 to TRBJ2-5; possible D gene TRBD1, 6 bases. The V gene lost 4 bases and the J gene lost 5 bases, with 8 bases spanning the gap. Germline V CDR1 and CDR2: LNHNV, YYDKDF (reference sequence). The CDR3 runs to 12 residues. This CDR3 reads CATSIGGETQYF. The CDR3 DNA sequence: TGTGCCACCAGCATAGGGGGTGAGACCCAGTACTTC.

Of note for this clonotype: This is likely an artifact of a read error, given a far larger clone one base away. CDR3 in DNA: TGTGCCAGCAGTCGCAGCCCCTGCTCCTACGAGCAGTACTTC. As protein: CASSRSPCSYEQYF. V is TRBV28 and J is TRBJ2-5; D gene uncertain. Matching the DNA end better, TRBJ2-7 makes the J call doubtful. Germline V gene data show CDR1 as MDHEN and CDR2 as SYDVKM. CDR3 length: 14 amino acids.

Only a few counts were recorded for this clonotype. The chain links TRBV18 to TRBJ1-1; D unclear. Per the germline V gene, CDR1 is KGHSH and CDR2 is LQKENI. The CDR3 is 16 amino acids. The ends were cut back, 3 bases at V and 0 bases at J, with 14 bases in the middle. The CDR3 loop reads CASSPPFGTMNTEAFF. Written as DNA, the CDR3 is TGTGCCAGCTCACCCCCGTTTGGCACGATGAACACTGAAGCTTTCTTT.

Details on this clonotype: A read error may be the cause here, since a much bigger clone is one base away. The genes are TRBV11-1 and TRBJ2-1, with 13 bases identical to TRBD2. There are 15 residues in the CDR3. V shed 5 bases, J shed 6 bases, and the junction held 4 bases outside the gene matches. CDR1 is SGHAT, CDR2 FQDESV, per germline (reference sequence). CDR3 nucleotides: TGTGCCAGCAGCCCTACTAGCGGGAGGGCCAATGAGCAGTTCTTC. This encodes CASSPTSGRANEQFF.